Shown below are 12 T cell receptor beta chains from a single sample sequenced in a study of molecular identifiers for immune sequencing clone quantification. One entry per CDR3 protein, called by TCRdb with MiXCR from the PCR reads. The repertoire holds approximately 500,000 distinct CDR3 sequences, with roughly a fifth as singletons. Sequenced input: naive CD8+ T cells from blood, with Jurkat cell RNA spiked in. Subset reported: FACS-sorted CD8+CD4-CCR7+CD45RA+ naive T cells. Every receptor here comes from a human donor in good health. Some libraries in this study had Jurkat cell RNA spiked in.

This clonotype was detected many times. The rearrangement uses TRBV7-9 and TRBJ2-2; D might be TRBD2 (5 bases). The CDR3 sequence is 17 residues long. V shed 1 base and J shed 7 bases, with 19 bases lying between them. The germline gives CDR1 SEHNR, CDR2 FQNEAQ (reference sequence). The CDR3 sequence: CASSLGLPSRTVGELFF. CDR3 DNA: TGTGCCAGCAGCTTAGGGTTACCTAGCAGGACGGTCGGGGAGCTGTTTTTT.

Concerning this clonotype: The junction shows a germline mismatch at one end, possibly a read error. This chain uses TRBV6-5 with TRBJ1-1; no reliable D call. The CDR3 length is 14 residues. The germline V gene encodes CDR1 MNHEY and CDR2 SVGAGI. The CDR3 protein is CASSGTDGNIEAFF. In nucleotides, the CDR3 is TGTGCCAGCAGTGGAACCGACGGGAACATTGAAGCTTTCTTT.

This clonotype was seen many times. The rearrangement joins TRBV4-3 to TRBJ2-5; no clear D. V lost 3 bases to trimming and J lost 4 bases, with 15 bases between them. The germline gives CDR1 LGHNA, CDR2 YSLEER. The CDR3 length is 15 residues. In DNA form, the CDR3 reads TGCGCCAGCAGCCAGGCCCTCGCCCCTGGAGAGACCCAGTACTTC. Translation gives CASSQALAPGETQYF.

This clonotype was observed at least ten times. This CDR3 reads CSARDPQLAATSTDTQYF. CDR3 bases: TGCAGTGCTAGAGATCCGCAACTAGCGGCGACATCCACAGATACGCAGTATTTT. The gene calls are TRBV20-1 and TRBJ2-3, with 8 nucleotides matching TRBD2. Germline V gene data show CDR1 as DFQATT and CDR2 as SNEGSKA (reference sequence). The V segment lost 0 bases and the J segment 2 bases; nucleotides outside the gene matches: 13. This CDR3 region has 18 residues.

This clonotype was picked up many times. The CDR3 loop reads CASSQGASEYEQYF. For the CDR3, the DNA is TGTGCCAGCAGCCAAGGGGCTAGCGAGTACGAGCAGTACTTC. The chain joins TRBV4-2 to TRBJ2-7; tentatively, D is TRBD2 (6 bases). The germline V gene has CDR1 LGHNA and CDR2 YNFKEQ. V lost 1 base to trimming and J lost 4 bases, with 11 bases between them. The CDR3 extends over 14 amino acids.

As for this clonotype: The missing conserved phenylalanine or tryptophan at the end of this CDR3 makes a read error likely. V usage is TRBV7-9 and J usage is TRBJ1-1; D possibly corresponds to TRBD1 (5 bases). The CDR3 consists of 13 residues. Per the germline V gene, CDR1 is SEHNR and CDR2 is FQNEAQ (reference sequence). V was clipped by 6 bases and J by 3 bases, with 11 bases between them. CDR3 loop: CASRPGPDTEAFS. As DNA, the CDR3 is TGTGCCAGCAGGCCAGGGCCCGACACTGAAGCTTTCTCT.

This clonotype was seen many times. This chain joins TRBV11-3 and TRBJ1-1; D is unresolved. The V gene's germline CDR1 is SGHNT and CDR2 YENEEA. V was clipped by 3 bases and J by 2 bases, with 7 bases between them. The CDR3 has 13 residues. The CDR3 nucleotides are TGTGCCAGCAGCTTCATGGTAAACACTGAAGCTTTCTTT. It yields the protein CASSFMVNTEAFF.

This clonotype showed up many times. The J gene is TRBJ2-5, the V gene TRBV6-2 or TRBV6-3; D is perhaps TRBD1 or TRBD2 (5 bases each). This CDR3 contains 15 residues. Trimming took 0 bases from V and 3 from J, leaving 11 bases between them. The germline V gene encodes CDR1 MNHEY and CDR2 SVGEGT. The CDR3 bases are TGTGCCAGCAGTTACTCTCGGGGCCACAAAGAGACCCAGTACTTC. This encodes CASSYSRGHKETQYF.

V and J are TRBV4-1 and TRBJ2-7, with 13 bases lining up with TRBD2. Germline values: CDR1 MGHRA, CDR2 YSYEKL. With 4 bases clipped from V and 4 bases from J, the junction kept 4 bases outside the gene matches. The CDR3 runs 15 residues. Written as DNA, the CDR3 is TGCGCCAGCAGCCTTACTAGCGGGAGGGGGTACGAGCAGTACTTC. It translates to CASSLTSGRGYEQYF.

The sample holds many counts of this clonotype. The junction departs from the called germline gene at one end, perhaps through a read error. The chain is built from TRBV28 and TRBJ2-3, with 7 bases identical to TRBD1. This CDR3 is built from 13 residues. The germline gives CDR1 MDHEN, CDR2 SYDVKM. The CDR3 bases are TGTGCCGGCAGGGGACAGAACACAGATACGCAGTATTTT. Translating it yields CAGRGQNTDTQYF.

This clonotype was detected only a few times. The chain joins TRBV30 to TRBJ2-1; 11 bases agree with TRBD2. The CDR3 has 15 amino acids. Germline V gene sequence: CDR1 GTSNPN, CDR2 SVGIG (reference sequence). The V segment lost 1 base and the J segment 3 bases; nucleotides outside the gene matches: 2. In nucleotides, the CDR3 is TGTGCCTGGAGTGCTGGACTAGCGGGCTACAATGAGCAGTTCTTC. Translated, it gives CAWSAGLAGYNEQFF.

In regard to this clonotype: A read error may be the cause here, since a much bigger clone is one base away. V and J are TRBV7-9 and TRBJ2-1, with D perhaps matching TRBD1 (5 bases). The CDR3 is 15 amino acids. In germline, CDR1 is SEHNR, CDR2 FQNEAQ (reference sequence). The CDR3 protein is CASSLLQGTYDEQFF. The CDR3 DNA follows: TGTGCCAGCAGCTTATTGCAGGGTACCTACGATGAGCAGTTCTTC. Using reference TRBV7-9 and TRBJ2-1 for the parts outside the CDR3, the full variable domain is DTGVSQNPRHKITKRGQNVTFRCDPISEHNRLYWYRQTLGQGPEFLTYFQNEAQLEKSRLLSDRFSAERPKGSFSTLEIQRTEQGDSAMYLCASSLLQGTYDEQFFGPGTRLTVL.